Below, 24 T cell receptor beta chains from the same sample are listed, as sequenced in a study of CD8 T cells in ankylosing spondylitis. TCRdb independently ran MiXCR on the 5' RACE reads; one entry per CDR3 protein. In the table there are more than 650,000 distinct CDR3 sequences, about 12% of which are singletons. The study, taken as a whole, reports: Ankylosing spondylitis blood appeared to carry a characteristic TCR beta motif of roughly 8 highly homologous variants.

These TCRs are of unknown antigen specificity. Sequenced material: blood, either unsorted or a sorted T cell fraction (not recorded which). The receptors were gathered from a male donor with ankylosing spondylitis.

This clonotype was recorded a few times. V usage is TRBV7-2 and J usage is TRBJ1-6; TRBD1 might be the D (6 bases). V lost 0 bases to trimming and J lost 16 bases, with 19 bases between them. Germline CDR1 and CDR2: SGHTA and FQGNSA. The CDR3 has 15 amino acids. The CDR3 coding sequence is TGTGCCAGCAGCTTAGCCGCTCAGGGACAAGGACGGCTCCACTTT. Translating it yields CASSLAAQGQGRLHF.

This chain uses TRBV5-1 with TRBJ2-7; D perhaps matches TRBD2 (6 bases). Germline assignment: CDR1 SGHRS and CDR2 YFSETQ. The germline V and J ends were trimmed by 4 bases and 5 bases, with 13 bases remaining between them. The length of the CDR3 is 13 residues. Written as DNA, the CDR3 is TGCGCCAGCAGCGTCGGGGGTGGAGACGAGCAGTACTTC. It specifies CASSVGGGDEQYF.

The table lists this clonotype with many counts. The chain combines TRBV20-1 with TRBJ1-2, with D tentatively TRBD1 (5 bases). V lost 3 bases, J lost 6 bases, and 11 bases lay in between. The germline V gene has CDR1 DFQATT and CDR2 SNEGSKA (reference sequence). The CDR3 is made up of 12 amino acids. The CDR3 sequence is CSASPRENGYTF. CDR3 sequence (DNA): TGCAGTGCTAGCCCCAGGGAAAATGGCTACACCTTC.

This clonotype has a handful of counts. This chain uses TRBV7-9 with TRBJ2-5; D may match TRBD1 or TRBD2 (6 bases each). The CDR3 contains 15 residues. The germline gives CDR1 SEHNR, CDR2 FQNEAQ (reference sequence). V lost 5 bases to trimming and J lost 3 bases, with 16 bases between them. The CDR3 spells CASSLSGAVEETQYF. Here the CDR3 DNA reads TGTGCCAGCAGCCTTTCGGGGGCGGTTGAAGAGACCCAGTACTTC. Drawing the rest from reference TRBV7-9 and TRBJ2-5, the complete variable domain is DTGVSQNPRHKITKRGQNVTFRCDPISEHNRLYWYRQTLGQGPEFLTYFQNEAQLEKSRLLSDRFSAERPKGSFSTLEIQRTEQGDSAMYLCASSLSGAVEETQYFGPGTRLLVL.

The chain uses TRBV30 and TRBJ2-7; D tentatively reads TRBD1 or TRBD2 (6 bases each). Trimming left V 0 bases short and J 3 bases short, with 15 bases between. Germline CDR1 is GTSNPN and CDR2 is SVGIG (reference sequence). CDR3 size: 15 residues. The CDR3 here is CAWSVEGGTLYEQYF. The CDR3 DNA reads TGTGCCTGGAGTGTGGAGGGGGGAACCCTCTACGAGCAGTACTTC.

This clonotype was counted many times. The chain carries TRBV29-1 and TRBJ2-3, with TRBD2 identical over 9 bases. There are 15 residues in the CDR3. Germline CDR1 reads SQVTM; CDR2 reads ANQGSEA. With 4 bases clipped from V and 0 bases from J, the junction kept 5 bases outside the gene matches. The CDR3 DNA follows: TGCAGCGTTGTCCTAGCGGGGTCTAGCACAGATACGCAGTATTTT. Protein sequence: CSVVLAGSSTDTQYF.

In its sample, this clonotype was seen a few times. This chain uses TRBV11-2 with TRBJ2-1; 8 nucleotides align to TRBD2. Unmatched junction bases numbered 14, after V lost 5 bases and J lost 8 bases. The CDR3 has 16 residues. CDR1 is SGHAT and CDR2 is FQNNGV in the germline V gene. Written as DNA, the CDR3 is TGTGCCAGCAGCCCGGGGGCAGGACTAGCTACGGATGAGCAGTTCTTC. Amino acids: CASSPGAGLATDEQFF.

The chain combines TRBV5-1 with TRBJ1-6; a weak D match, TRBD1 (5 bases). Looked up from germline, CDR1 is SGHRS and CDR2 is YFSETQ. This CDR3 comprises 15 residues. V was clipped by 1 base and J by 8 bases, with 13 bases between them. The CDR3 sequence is CASSLQGLGYSPLHF. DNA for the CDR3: TGCGCCAGCAGCTTGCAGGGACTGGGATATTCACCCCTCCACTTT.

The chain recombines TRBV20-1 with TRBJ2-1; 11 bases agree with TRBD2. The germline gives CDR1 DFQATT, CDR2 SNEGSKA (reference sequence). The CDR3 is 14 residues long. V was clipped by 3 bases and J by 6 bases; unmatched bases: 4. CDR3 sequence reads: CSASRLAGINEQFF. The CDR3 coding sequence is TGCAGTGCTAGTAGACTAGCGGGAATCAATGAGCAGTTCTTC.

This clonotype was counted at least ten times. Here the CDR3 DNA reads TGTGCCAGCAGTTTGAACAGGCGCGATGAGCAGTTCTTC. This translates into CASSLNRRDEQFF. J is TRBJ2-1 and V is TRBV12-3 or TRBV12-4, with D perhaps TRBD1 (5 bases). The germline V and J ends were trimmed by 3 bases and 8 bases, with 11 bases remaining between them. This CDR3 is 13 amino acids long.

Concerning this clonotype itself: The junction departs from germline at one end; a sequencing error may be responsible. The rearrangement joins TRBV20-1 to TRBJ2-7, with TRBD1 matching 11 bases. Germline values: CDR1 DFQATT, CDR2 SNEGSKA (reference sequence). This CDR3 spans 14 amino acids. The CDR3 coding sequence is TGCATTGCTAGCGGGACAGGGGGCTCCTACGAGCAGTACTTC. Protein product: CIASGTGGSYEQYF.

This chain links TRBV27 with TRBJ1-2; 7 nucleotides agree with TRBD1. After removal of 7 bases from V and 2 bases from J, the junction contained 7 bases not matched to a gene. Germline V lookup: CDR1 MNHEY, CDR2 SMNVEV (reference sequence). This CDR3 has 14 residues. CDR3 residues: CASKGAGGNYGYTF. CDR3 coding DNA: TGTGCCAGCAAGGGCGCAGGGGGGAACTATGGCTACACCTTC.

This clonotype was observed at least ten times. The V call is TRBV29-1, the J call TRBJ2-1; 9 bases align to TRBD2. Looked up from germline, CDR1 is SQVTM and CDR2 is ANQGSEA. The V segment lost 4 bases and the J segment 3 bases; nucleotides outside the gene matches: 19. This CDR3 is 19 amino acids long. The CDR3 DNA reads TGCAGCGTTGTATGGCGGCTAGCGGGAAGTTCCTCCTACTACAATGAGCAGTTCTTC. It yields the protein CSVVWRLAGSSSYYNEQFF.

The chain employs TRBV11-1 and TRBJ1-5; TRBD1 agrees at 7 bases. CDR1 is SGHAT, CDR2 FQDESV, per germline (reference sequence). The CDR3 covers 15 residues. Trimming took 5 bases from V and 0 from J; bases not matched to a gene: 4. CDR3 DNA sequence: TGTGCCAGCAGCGAGGGGACAGCTAGCAATCAGCCCCAGCATTTT. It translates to CASSEGTASNQPQHF.

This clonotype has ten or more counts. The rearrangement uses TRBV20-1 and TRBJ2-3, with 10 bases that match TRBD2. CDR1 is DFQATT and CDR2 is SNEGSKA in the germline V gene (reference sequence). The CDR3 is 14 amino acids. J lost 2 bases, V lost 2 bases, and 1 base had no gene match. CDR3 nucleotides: TGCAGTGCTAGAACTAGCGGGATCACAGATACGCAGTATTTT. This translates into CSARTSGITDTQYF.

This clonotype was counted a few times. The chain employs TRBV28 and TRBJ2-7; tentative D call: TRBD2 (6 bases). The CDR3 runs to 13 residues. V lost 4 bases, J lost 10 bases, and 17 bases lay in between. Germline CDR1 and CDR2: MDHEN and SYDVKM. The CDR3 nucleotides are TGTGCCAGCAGTTCGGCCCGGGACTCCGGTCAGTACTTC. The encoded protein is CASSSARDSGQYF.

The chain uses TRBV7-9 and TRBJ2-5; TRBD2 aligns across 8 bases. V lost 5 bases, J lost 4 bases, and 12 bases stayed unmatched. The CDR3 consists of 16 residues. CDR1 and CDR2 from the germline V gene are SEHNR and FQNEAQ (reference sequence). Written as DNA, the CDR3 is TGTGCCAGCAGCGTCGGCGGCCTAGCGGGTCGAGAGACCCAGTACTTC. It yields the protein CASSVGGLAGRETQYF.

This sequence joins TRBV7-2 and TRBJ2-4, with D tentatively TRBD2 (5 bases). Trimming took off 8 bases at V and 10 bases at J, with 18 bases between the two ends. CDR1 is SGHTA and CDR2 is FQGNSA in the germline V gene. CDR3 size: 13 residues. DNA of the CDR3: TGTGCCAGCGCCGCCGGAGACGGGGTAATTCAGTACTTC. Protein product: CASAAGDGVIQYF. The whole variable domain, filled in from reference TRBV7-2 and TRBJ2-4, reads GAGVSQSPSNKVTEKGKDVELRCDPISGHTALYWYRQSLGQGLEFLIYFQGNSAPDKSGLPSDRFSAERTGGSVSTLTIQRTQQEDSAVYLCASAAGDGVIQYFGAGTRLSVL.

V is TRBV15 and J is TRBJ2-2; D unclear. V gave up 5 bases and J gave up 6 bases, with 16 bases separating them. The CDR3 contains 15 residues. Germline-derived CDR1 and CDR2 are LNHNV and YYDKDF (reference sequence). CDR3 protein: CATSGTQLTSGELFF. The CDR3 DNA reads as TGTGCCACCAGCGGAACACAGCTTACGTCCGGGGAGCTGTTTTTT.

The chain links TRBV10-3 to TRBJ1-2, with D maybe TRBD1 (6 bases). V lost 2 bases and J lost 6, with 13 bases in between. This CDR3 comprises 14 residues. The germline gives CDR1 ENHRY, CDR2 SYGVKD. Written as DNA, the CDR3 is TGTGCCATCAGTGAGAGGGGGGCAGGTAATGGCTACACCTTC. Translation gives CAISERGAGNGYTF.

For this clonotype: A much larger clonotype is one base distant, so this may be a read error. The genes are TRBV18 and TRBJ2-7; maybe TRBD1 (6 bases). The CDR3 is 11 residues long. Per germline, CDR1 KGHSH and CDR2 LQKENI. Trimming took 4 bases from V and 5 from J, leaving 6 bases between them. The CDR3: CASSRTDEQYF. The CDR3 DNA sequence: TGTGCCAGCTCACGGACAGACGAGCAGTACTTC.

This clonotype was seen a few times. The CDR3 bases are TGCAGTGCTAGAGTCCCTACGCGGTTTGAAGCTTTCTTT. It encodes CSARVPTRFEAFF. The rearrangement uses TRBV20-1 and TRBJ1-1; D unresolved. Germline assignment: CDR1 DFQATT and CDR2 SNEGSKA (reference sequence). The CDR3 is made up of 13 amino acids. V was trimmed by 1 base and J by 7 bases, leaving 13 bases between them.

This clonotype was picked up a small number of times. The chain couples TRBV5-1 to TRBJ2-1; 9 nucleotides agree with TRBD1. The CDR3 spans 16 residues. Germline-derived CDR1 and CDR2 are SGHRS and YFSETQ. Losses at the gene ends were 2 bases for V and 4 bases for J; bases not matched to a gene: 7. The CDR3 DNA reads TGCGCCAGCAGCTTCACACCCGGGACAGGGTACAATGAGCAGTTCTTC. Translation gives CASSFTPGTGYNEQFF.

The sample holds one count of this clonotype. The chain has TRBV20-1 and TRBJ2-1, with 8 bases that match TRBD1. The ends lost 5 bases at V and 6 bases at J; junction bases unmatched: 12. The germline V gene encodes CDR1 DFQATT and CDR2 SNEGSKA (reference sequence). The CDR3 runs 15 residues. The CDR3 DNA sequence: TGCAGTGCTCCCGACAGGGGAGTTTTTGGCAATGAGCAGTTCTTC. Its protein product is CSAPDRGVFGNEQFF.